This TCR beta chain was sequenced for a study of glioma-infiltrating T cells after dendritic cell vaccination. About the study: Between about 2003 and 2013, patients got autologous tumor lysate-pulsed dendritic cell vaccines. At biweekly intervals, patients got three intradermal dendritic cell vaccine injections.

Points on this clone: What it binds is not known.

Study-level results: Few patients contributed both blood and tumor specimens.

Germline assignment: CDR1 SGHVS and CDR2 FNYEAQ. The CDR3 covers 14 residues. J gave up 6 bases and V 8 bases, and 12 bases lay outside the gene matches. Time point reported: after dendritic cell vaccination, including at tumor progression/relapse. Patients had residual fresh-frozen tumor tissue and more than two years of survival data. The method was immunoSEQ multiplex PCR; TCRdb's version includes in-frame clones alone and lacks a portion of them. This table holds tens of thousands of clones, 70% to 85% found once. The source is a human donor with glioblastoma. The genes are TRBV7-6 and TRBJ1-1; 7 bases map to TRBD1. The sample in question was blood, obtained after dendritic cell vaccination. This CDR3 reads CASAFGDRVSEAFF. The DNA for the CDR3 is TGTGCCAGCGCCTTCGGGGACAGAGTTTCTGAAGCTTTCTTT.